These T cell receptor beta chains were read from a single sample in a study of CD8 T cells in ankylosing spondylitis. TCRdb processed the 5' RACE reads anew with MiXCR; each CDR3 protein has one entry. The table has about 390,000 distinct CDR3 sequences, around 20% seen once. The source material was blood, either unsorted or a sorted T cell fraction (not recorded which). The origin of the receptors is a male donor with ankylosing spondylitis. CDR3s include the opening cysteine and the closing phenylalanine or tryptophan. Fields, in order: CDR3 protein, CDR3 DNA, D gene, J gene, clone size, V gene. D genes are given only for firm matches. Not every row has a clone size; where given, it reads once, few, many or a size class.

CDR3: CASSLAWPGELFF; DNA: TGTGCCAGCAGTTTGGCCTGGCCCGGGGAGCTGTTTTTT; D: -; J: TRBJ2-2; size: few; V: TRBV12-3/TRBV12-4
CDR3: CASSQDWGAGELFF; DNA: TGCGCCAGCAGCCAAGATTGGGGAGCCGGGGAGCTGTTTTTT; D: -; J: TRBJ2-2; size: many; V: TRBV4-3
CDR3: CASSQSVLAGFTDTQYF; DNA: TGTGCCAGCAGCCAGTCGGTACTAGCGGGGTTCACAGATACGCAGTATTTT; D: TRBD2; J: TRBJ2-3; size: -; V: TRBV3-1
CDR3: CASSFSAAAGRGELFF; DNA: TGTGCCAGCAGCTTTTCCGCCGCGGCAGGACGGGGGGAGCTGTTTTTT; D: -; J: TRBJ2-2; size: once; V: TRBV5-5
CDR3: CAIRSDDSGANVLTF; DNA: TGTGCCATAAGATCGGACGACTCTGGGGCCAACGTCCTGACTTTC; D: -; J: TRBJ2-6; size: few; V: TRBV6-1
CDR3: CAYDARAGNTIYF; DNA: TGTGCCTATGATGCCAGGGCTGGAAACACCATATATTTT; D: -; J: TRBJ1-3; size: few; V: TRBV30
CDR3: CASSNFGGVPYNEQFF; DNA: TGTGCCAGCAGCAATTTTGGGGGAGTGCCATACAATGAGCAGTTCTTC; D: -; J: TRBJ2-1; size: -; V: TRBV21-1
CDR3: CASRNRGWSQFGGSNTYNEQFF; DNA: TGTGCCAGCAGAAACAGGGGCTGGTCTCAGTTTGGCGGGTCTAACACCTACAATGAGCAGTTCTTC; D: TRBD1; J: TRBJ2-1; size: -; V: TRBV6-4
CDR3: CASSPQTGRNTEAFF; DNA: TGTGCCAGCTCACCGCAGACAGGAAGGAACACTGAAGCTTTCTTT; D: -; J: TRBJ1-1; size: few; V: TRBV18
CDR3: CSASSRGHQPQHF; DNA: TGCAGTGCTAGTTCCAGGGGTCACCAGCCCCAGCATTTT; D: -; J: TRBJ1-5; size: few; V: TRBV20-1
CDR3: CATSRDRTGGNGYTF; DNA: TGTGCCACCAGCAGAGATAGAACAGGGGGTAATGGCTACACCTTC; D: TRBD1; J: TRBJ1-2; size: few; V: TRBV15
CDR3: CASSLYIQGFNEQYF; DNA: TGTGCCAGCAGCTTGTACATCCAGGGGTTTAACGAGCAGTACTTC; D: -; J: TRBJ2-7; size: -; V: TRBV5-6
CDR3: CASSYSIGYGYTF; DNA: TGTGCCAGCAGTTACTCGATAGGTTATGGCTACACCTTC; D: -; J: TRBJ1-2; size: once; V: TRBV6-5
CDR3: CSVALAGVTGELFF; DNA: TGCAGCGTTGCGCTAGCGGGAGTTACCGGGGAGCTGTTTTTT; D: TRBD2; J: TRBJ2-2; size: few; V: TRBV29-1
CDR3: CASSISRGGAAFF; DNA: TGTGCCAGTAGTATCTCGCGTGGAGGTGCGGCTTTCTTT; D: -; J: TRBJ1-1; size: -; V: TRBV19
CDR3: CASSHRTSGRMGAKNIQYF; DNA: TGTGCCAGCAGCCACAGGACTAGCGGGAGAATGGGCGCCAAAAACATTCAGTACTTC; D: TRBD2; J: TRBJ2-4; size: once; V: TRBV3-1
CDR3: CATSRFSGRAYNEQFF; DNA: TGTGCCACCAGCAGATTTAGCGGGAGGGCGTACAATGAGCAGTTCTTC; D: TRBD2; J: TRBJ2-1; size: few; V: TRBV15
CDR3: CASSSRTSGRADTQYF; DNA: TGTGCCAGCAGTTCGCGGACTAGCGGGAGGGCGGATACGCAGTATTTT; D: TRBD2; J: TRBJ2-3; size: -; V: TRBV12-3/TRBV12-4
CDR3: CSARDLREGQETQYF; DNA: TGCAGTGCTAGAGATCTGCGGGAGGGCCAAGAGACCCAGTACTTC; D: TRBD2; J: TRBJ2-5; size: -; V: TRBV20-1
CDR3: CASRRTLSYEQYF; DNA: TGTGCCAGCAGACGGACCTTATCCTACGAGCAGTACTTC; D: -; J: TRBJ2-7; size: few; V: TRBV12-3/TRBV12-4
CDR3: CRIQGNNSPLHF; DNA: TGCAGGATACAGGGGAATAATTCACCCCTCCACTTT; D: TRBD1; J: TRBJ1-6; size: -; V: TRBV29-1
CDR3: CAISTGIIDEQYF; DNA: TGTGCCATCAGTACAGGGATAATCGACGAGCAGTACTTC; D: -; J: TRBJ2-7; size: few; V: TRBV10-3
CDR3: CASSQGLHRAPEAFF; DNA: TGTGCCAGCAGCCAAGGACTTCACAGGGCCCCTGAAGCTTTCTTT; D: -; J: TRBJ1-1; size: -; V: TRBV7-6
CDR3: CASSGVRREGPRTGELFF; DNA: TGCGCCAGCAGCGGCGTAAGGCGGGAGGGCCCACGAACCGGGGAGCTGTTTTTT; D: TRBD2; J: TRBJ2-2; size: -; V: TRBV4-1
CDR3: CASSFGTVPYYGYTF; DNA: TGTGCCAGCAGCTTTGGGACGGTGCCATACTATGGCTACACCTTC; D: -; J: TRBJ1-2; size: few; V: TRBV7-2
CDR3: CASSHDTGSYGYTF; DNA: TGTGCCAGCAGCCATGACACAGGGTCCTATGGCTACACCTTC; D: -; J: TRBJ1-2; size: many; V: TRBV14
CDR3: CASSLTRGGEQFF; DNA: TGTGCCAGCAGCTTAACCCGAGGGGGTGAGCAGTTCTTC; D: -; J: TRBJ2-1; size: few; V: TRBV7-3
CDR3: CAISEGLTGEQYF; DNA: TGTGCCATCAGTGAGGGACTAACGGGGGAGCAGTACTTC; D: -; J: TRBJ2-7; size: -; V: TRBV10-3
CDR3: CASSYSGTGVTGELFF; DNA: TGTGCCAGCAGCTACTCCGGGACAGGGGTTACCGGGGAGCTGTTTTTT; D: TRBD1; J: TRBJ2-2; size: few; V: TRBV11-1
CDR3: CASSVSHRVETGELFF; DNA: TGTGCCAGCAGCGTAAGTCACAGGGTAGAGACCGGGGAGCTGTTTTTT; D: -; J: TRBJ2-2; size: few; V: TRBV9
CDR3: CASSKDGNSYNEQFF; DNA: TGCGCCAGCAGCAAGGACGGCAACTCCTACAATGAGCAGTTCTTC; D: -; J: TRBJ2-1; size: few; V: TRBV5-1
CDR3: CSAFLEAGGTDTQYF; DNA: TGCAGTGCTTTTCTGGAGGCGGGAGGCACAGATACGCAGTATTTT; D: TRBD2; J: TRBJ2-3; size: many; V: TRBV20-1
CDR3: CASSFSGIGTGYTF; DNA: TGTGCCAGCAGCTTTTCGGGCATCGGAACTGGCTACACCTTC; D: -; J: TRBJ1-2; size: -; V: TRBV5-4